This T cell receptor (beta chain) was profiled in a study of cytomegalovirus exposure and HLA in healthy donors. General study results and limits: It was about 180 TCR beta chains that were listed as cytomegalovirus-associated. From TCR beta sequences, most subjects' HLA-A and HLA-B alleles were reportedly predicted accurately.

Amplification used 60 Vbeta primers and 13 Jbeta primers. Using immunoSEQ multiplex PCR, the repertoire was profiled, and TCRdb retains in-frame clones only, with some absent. The top ten clones hold 3.5% to 5% of a sample with 150,000 to 200,000 clones, 70% to 85% of them seen once. Concerning this clone: Its antigen is currently unknown.

Germline V gives CDR1 SGHNT, CDR2 YYREEE (reference sequence). The CDR3 consists of 15 residues. V lost 4 bases, J lost 5 bases, and 18 bases lay in between. The sequence derives from a woman aged 25 to 39 in good health and CMV-seropositive. The sample comprised PBMCs. The chain is built from TRBV5-4 and TRBJ1-2; D remains unclear. CDR3 region: CASSHAGGAIYGYTF. For the CDR3, the DNA is TGTGCCAGCAGCCACGCGGGAGGCGCCATTTATGGCTACACCTTC.